These 9 T cell receptor beta chains were sequenced from one sample in a study of blood T cells in healthy people across ages. Next came a second PCR, run for about 7 to 12 cycles, which used a sample-barcoded 5' primer along with a J-beta primer mix. TCRdb redid the calling of the 5' RACE reads with MiXCR, one entry per CDR3 protein. The sample carries some 890,000 distinct CDR3 sequences, about 28% recorded once. This sample was shared with a second study, whose subject was T cells of mothers and their children.

Material for sequencing was blood. These receptors all come from a woman aged 40 to 55 in good health.

This clonotype turned up a few times. V is TRBV9 and J is TRBJ2-3; 11 bases match TRBD2. Germline values: CDR1 SGDLS, CDR2 YYNGEE. V shed 3 bases and J 0 bases; nucleotides not matched to a gene: 3. The CDR3 consists of 16 residues. The CDR3 is CASSGTSGSSTDTQYF. The CDR3 coding sequence is TGTGCCAGCAGCGGGACTAGCGGGTCGAGCACAGATACGCAGTATTTT.

This clonotype appeared many times. The J gene is TRBJ1-2, the V gene TRBV20-1; D not certain. Germline V CDR1 and CDR2: DFQATT, SNEGSKA (reference sequence). This CDR3 is 13 amino acids long. Between the trimmed V and J ends, which lost 1 base and 1 base, there was a span of 7 bases. CDR3 sequence reads: CSARGLINYGYTF. CDR3 sequence (DNA): TGCAGTGCTAGAGGCCTGATTAACTATGGCTACACCTTC.

This clonotype was observed a few times. The chain combines TRBV9 with TRBJ1-6; a possible D gene is TRBD1 (5 bases). The germline gives CDR1 SGDLS, CDR2 YYNGEE. The length of the CDR3 is 20 residues. With 0 bases removed from V and 7 bases from J, the gap between germline ends came to 26 bases. The CDR3 protein is CASSVDPGDRDPTGNSPLHF. As DNA, the CDR3 is TGTGCCAGCAGCGTAGACCCGGGGGACCGGGACCCCACAGGAAATTCACCCCTCCACTTT. Complete variable domain (other parts from reference TRBV9 and TRBJ1-6): DSGVTQTPKHLITATGQRVTLRCSPRSGDLSVYWYQQSLDQGLQFLIQYYNGEERAKGNILERFSAQQFPDLHSELNLSSLELGDSALYFCASSVDPGDRDPTGNSPLHFGNGTRLTVT.

The J gene is TRBJ2-7, the V gene TRBV20-1, with 7 bases aligning to TRBD1. This CDR3 spans 15 amino acids. V trimming: 3 bases; J trimming: 1 base; junction bases outside the gene matches: 9. CDR1 and CDR2 from the germline V gene are DFQATT and SNEGSKA (reference sequence). The CDR3 nucleotides read TGCAGTGCTAGGTCCGGACAGGACCGATCCTACGAGCAGTACTTC. Its protein product is CSARSGQDRSYEQYF.

Remarks on this clonotype: This likely comes from a read error, as the CDR3 has no conserved phenylalanine or tryptophan at its end. The chain has TRBV20-1 and TRBJ2-2; D gene unclear. The length of the CDR3 is 12 residues. Trimming took off 6 bases at V and 3 bases at J, with 8 bases between the two ends. Germline values: CDR1 DFQATT, CDR2 SNEGSKA (reference sequence). The CDR3 DNA is TGCAGTGCGGACGCCGACACCGGGGAGCTGTTTGTT. This gives the protein CSADADTGELFV.

This clonotype was picked up one time. This chain connects TRBV27 to TRBJ2-5; TRBD1 matches at 7 bases. In germline, CDR1 is MNHEY, CDR2 SMNVEV (reference sequence). The CDR3 is 15 amino acids. J was trimmed by 2 bases and V by 10 bases; bases with no gene match: 13. The CDR3 region is CANRALGTAQETQYF. In DNA form, the CDR3 reads TGTGCCAACAGGGCATTGGGGACAGCACAAGAGACCCAGTACTTC.

This clonotype was detected a few times. The V call is TRBV5-1, the J call TRBJ2-7; 7 bases line up with TRBD2. V lost 4 bases to trimming and J lost 4 bases; unmatched junction nucleotides: 11. Germline V gives CDR1 SGHRS, CDR2 YFSETQ. There are 15 residues in the CDR3. As DNA, the CDR3 is TGCGCCAGCAGCGCACTCGAGCGGGGTGGATACGAGCAGTACTTC. Its protein is CASSALERGGYEQYF.

This clonotype came up many times. This chain uses TRBV6-5 with TRBJ2-7; TRBD1 matches 9 bases. V lost 2 bases and J lost 0; bases outside the gene matches: 14. Germline CDR1 MNHEY, CDR2 SVGAGI. CDR3 size: 19 residues. CDR3 amino acids: CASSYGVPGQGFSSYEQYF. CDR3 coding DNA: TGTGCCAGCAGTTACGGAGTCCCGGGACAGGGTTTCTCCTCCTACGAGCAGTACTTC.

This clonotype appeared many times. The chain couples TRBV12-3 or TRBV12-4 to TRBJ1-2; D not resolved. V dropped 6 bases and J dropped 5 bases, with 7 bases sitting between them. CDR3 length equals 11 residues. CDR3 DNA: TGTGCCAGCAGCGAGCGTTATGGCTACACCTTC. Its translation is CASSERYGYTF.